This TCR beta chain stems from a study of blood T cell repertoires in COVID-19. Study background: Whether acute or convalescent, the COVID-19 samples came from the United States, Italy and Spain.

Trimming at V came to 4 bases and at J to 0 bases, leaving 8 bases not matched to a gene. CDR1 and CDR2 (germline): MGHRA, YSYEKL. The CDR3 runs 16 residues. This clone was picked up one time. Seattle's enrolled individuals joined amid active infection and were then monitored longitudinally. TCRdb keeps only in-frame clones here, not all; method: immunoSEQ multiplex PCR. The repertoire holds some 220,000 clones, with roughly 85% as singletons. The sequenced material came from peripheral blood. This receptor was taken from a woman in her sixties or seventies with COVID-19, enrolled during active disease. The V gene is TRBV4-1, the J gene TRBJ1-1; TRBD1 matches 7 bases. The CDR3 nucleotides read TGCGCCAGCAGCCCCTTTGGACAGGCTATGAACACTGAAGCTTTCTTT. Translating gives CASSPFGQAMNTEAFF.